This TCR beta chain is drawn from a study of shared clonotypes between healthy human individuals (dated by TCRdb to the early 2020s). Describing the broader study: A couple of women and a few men aged 18 to 49 years were included in the cohort. For each donor, three plates each were used for CD4 naive and CD4 memory, two plates were used for CD8 naive, and one plate was used for CD8 memory. To estimate repertoire size and how much clonotype sharing occurs between individuals, the study deeply sequenced the blood TCR repertoires of roughly 5 healthy adults. Libraries were prepared and TCR repertoires were sequenced by different laboratories using diverse techniques, in order to increase sequencing depth and limit assay-specific biases. Per donor, leukapheresis produced somewhere between about 0.8 and 9 billion PBMCs. Overall study outcomes, separate from this receptor: Across several donors, about 5% of naive CD4, roughly 3.8% of naive CD8, about 2.3% of memory CD4, and approximately 0.4% of memory CD8 clonotypes were shared. Because the study included a small number of donors, the genetic and exposure-history diversity represented was limited. Clonotypes shared by all four sorted-subset donors showed higher generation probabilities than non-shared clonotypes. Rarefaction of sorted-subset datasets indicated incomplete sequencing despite the large sequencing depth. Sampling was restricted to blood, and TCR repertoires in tissues likely differ from the TCR repertoires found in blood. Pairwise subsampling led to the expectation that sequencing depth would affect the degree of clonotype sharing among donors. Larger estimated clonotype richness was generally found for naive subsets than for memory subsets.

Healthy HIV-negative adults with no recently reported acute infections or vaccinations were included as donors. Every donor was a Caucasian adult living in Nashville, Tennessee, USA. CD4+ T cells were enriched by magnetic negative selection, after which naive cells were positively selected on CD45RA and the negative fraction was taken as the memory subset. After blood collection by leukapheresis, PBMCs were isolated using Ficoll-Histopaque density gradient centrifugation and then cryopreserved in the vapor phase of liquid nitrogen. Purity and quantity of every magnetically sorted T cell population were checked by analytical flow cytometry. Genomic DNA was isolated from every sorted fraction and measured by UV absorbance on a Nanodrop 2000c. Trimming accounts for 0 bases at V and 9 bases at J, while the number of junction bases matched to no gene is 8. The cysteine opens and the phenylalanine closes a CDR3 of 15 amino acids. This entry keeps only the CDR3 DNA: 45 bases, framed from base 1. Taken from the germline V gene (reference sequence), the CDR1 and CDR2 loops are SGHNT and YYREEE.

This clone was seen more than once but under ten times. Its specific antigen is unknown. No much larger clone exists at a distance of one base, and base qualities are not known. Using the deep immunoSEQ assay, multiplex PCR amplified TCR CDR3 regions from genomic DNA. Extracted genomic DNA from each cell subset was distributed evenly across all wells of several immunoSEQ 96-well plates, and each plate was treated as a replicate. For sorted subsets, approximately 200 ng of genomic DNA, equivalent to 25,000 to 35,000 T cell genomes, went into each replicate PCR. Purified libraries were quantified with a Qubit 3.0 fluorometer, sized on a Bioanalyzer 2100, and re-quantified with the KAPA Library Quantification kit. Every immunoSEQ 96-well plate was sequenced on a dedicated single-read 150-cycle Illumina NextSeq 550 flow cell. The study's processing was this. Because only junctional sequences without quality scores were contained in the immunoSEQ output, filtering matching that applied to full-length reads could not be performed. Sequences were annotated with PyIR, a Python wrapper for IgBLAST v1.9, using IMGT germline references to assign V/J genes and CDR3. Reads were removed for weak V/J assignments (E-value above 1e-6), missing CDR3, stop codons, out-of-frame junctions, or ambiguous translated residues. V3J clonotypes were defined by identical inferred V gene, J gene, and CDR3 amino acid sequence. Percentage overlap between repertoires was calculated by dividing the number of shared unique clonotypes by the size of the smaller repertoire. Repertoire richness was assessed with RTK rarefaction, the Chao1 estimator, and Recon v2.1 estimates of unobserved clonotypes. Generation probabilities were computed with OLGA for all TCRbeta clonotypes obtained by the gDNA method from several donors. In TCRdb, the immuneACCESS table is reduced to in-frame sequences with V and J assigned. These tables do not hold every clone; where another copy was compared, an unresolved V gene accounts for under half, and the others remain unexplained. That table supplies the V and J calls and clone size; D and trimming were determined from the DNA. Present in this sample are some 240,000 clones, over 50% of which were seen just once. Together, the top ten hold 11% of the sample.

Sequencing used memory CD4+ T cells sorted from blood. The cell subset or site label corresponds to: CD45RA-negative fraction. The chain is made from TRBV5-4 and TRBJ2-1; the central 8 bases match TRBD1. This TCR was sampled from a young man in good health. CDR3 region: CASSLDRGRSSEQFF. The DNA sequence follows: TGTGCCAGCAGCTTGGACAGGGGGAGGAGTAGTGAGCAGTTCTTC.